This is a list of T cell receptor beta chains from one sample in a study of blood T cell repertoires in COVID-19. The assay was immunoSEQ multiplex PCR, and TCRdb's table has in-frame clones only and misses some. The table includes tens of thousands of clones, 85% to 90% detected once. Material for sequencing was peripheral blood. The receptor set was obtained from a man aged 30-40 years with active or convalescent COVID-19. Each CDR3 is given with its conserved first and last residue. Fields, in order: V gene, clone size, J gene, D gene, CDR3 protein, CDR3 DNA. D genes are given only for firm matches. The size field is filled for only some rows; it gives once, few, many or a size class.

>TRBV6-5|.|TRBJ1-1|.
CASSYSRGAMNTEAFF
TGTGCCAGCAGTTACTCGCGGGGCGCGATGAACACTGAAGCTTTCTTT
>TRBV6-5|.|TRBJ2-4|TRBD1
CASRQGGKNIQYF
TGTGCCAGCAGACAGGGGGGTAAAAACATTCAGTACTTC
>TRBV14|large|TRBJ1-4|.
CASSQDPNTNEKLFF
TGTGCCAGCAGCCAAGATCCAAATACTAATGAAAAACTGTTTTTT
>TRBV18|.|TRBJ2-3|TRBD2
CASSQTSGGITDTQYF
TGTGCCAGCTCACAGACTAGCGGGGGAATCACAGATACGCAGTATTTT
>TRBV18|.|TRBJ2-1|.
CASSALGLEGNEQFF
TGTGCCAGCTCGGCACTAGGGCTAGAAGGCAATGAGCAGTTCTTC
>TRBV5-1|.|TRBJ2-1|.
CASSLGGIPYNEQFF
TGCGCCAGCAGCTTGGGAGGGATACCCTACAATGAGCAGTTCTTC
>TRBV3-1/TRBV3-2|.|TRBJ1-5|.
CASSQGAPENQPQHF
TGTGCCAGCAGCCAGGGGGCCCCCGAAAATCAGCCCCAGCATTTT
>TRBV9|.|TRBJ1-5|.
CALQAPPGHRLNQPQHF
TGTGCCCTTCAAGCCCCACCGGGTCATCGACTCAATCAGCCCCAGCATTTT
>TRBV4-1|.|TRBJ2-7|TRBD1
CASSPGQGPSYEQYF
TGCGCCAGCAGCCCCGGACAGGGACCCTCCTACGAGCAGTACTTC
>TRBV5-1|.|TRBJ2-3|TRBD1
CASSTRDRGGDTQYF
TGCGCCAGCAGCACCCGGGACAGGGGAGGAGATACGCAGTATTTT
>TRBV30|once|TRBJ1-6|.
CAWSTQGVGSPLHF
TGTGCCTGGAGTACACAGGGAGTAGGGTCACCCCTCCACTTT
>TRBV9|.|TRBJ1-2|.
CASSSRQEDNYGYTF
TGTGCCAGCAGCTCCCGACAGGAGGATAACTATGGCTACACCTTC
>TRBV3-1/TRBV3-2|.|TRBJ2-5|TRBD1
CASSQPQGVETQYF
TGTGCCAGCAGCCAACCACAGGGGGTAGAGACCCAGTACTTC
>TRBV10-2|.|TRBJ2-1|.
CASSESAGRPAYNEQFF
TGCGCCAGCAGTGAGTCTGCTGGGCGACCGGCCTACAATGAGCAGTTCTTC
>TRBV18|.|TRBJ2-5|.
CASSPPRGTVGSKETQYF
TGTGCCAGCTCACCGCCCAGGGGCACAGTCGGTAGCAAAGAGACCCAGTACTTC
>TRBV2|.|TRBJ2-1|TRBD2
CASRYGTSGRFNNEQFF
TGTGCCAGCAGGTACGGGACTAGCGGGAGATTTAACAATGAGCAGTTCTTC
>TRBV7-8|once|TRBJ1-3|.
CASSSQVGNTIYF
TGTGCCAGCAGCTCCCAGGTCGGAAACACCATATATTTT
>TRBV9|.|TRBJ1-5|.
CASSVGSQDQPQHF
TGTGCCAGCAGCGTAGGCTCACAGGATCAGCCCCAGCATTTT
>TRBV9|.|TRBJ1-2|TRBD1
CASSVGDRLGPGYTF
TGTGCCAGCAGCGTAGGGGACAGGCTCGGTCCAGGCTACACCTTC
>TRBV2|.|TRBJ1-2|.
CASSGIPTGNYGYTF
TGTGCCAGCAGTGGGATACCCACCGGGAACTATGGCTACACCTTC
>TRBV5-1|.|TRBJ2-7|TRBD1
CASSPTGGHEQYF
TGCGCCAGCAGCCCGACAGGGGGCCACGAGCAGTACTTC
>TRBV7-9|.|TRBJ2-3|.
CASSLGPRGEADTQYF
TGTGCCAGCAGCTTAGGGCCAAGAGGTGAAGCAGATACGCAGTATTTT
>TRBV5-1|.|TRBJ1-3|.
CASSLRWGGSGNTIYF
TGCGCCAGCAGCCTCCGGTGGGGGGGCTCTGGAAACACCATATATTTT
>TRBV5-5|once|TRBJ1-2|.
CASSLDADYGYTF
TGTGCCAGCAGCTTGGACGCGGATTATGGCTACACCTTC
>TRBV4-1|.|TRBJ2-6|.
CASSQERGGANVLTF
TGCGCCAGCAGCCAAGAACGAGGGGGGGCCAACGTCCTGACTTTC
>TRBV3-1/TRBV3-2|.|TRBJ1-2|.
CASSPQDNYGYTF
TGTGCCAGCAGCCCACAGGATAACTATGGCTACACCTTC
>TRBV7-9|.|TRBJ1-3|TRBD1
CAIQDRVAGNTIYF
TGTGCCATTCAAGACAGGGTTGCTGGAAACACCATATATTTT
>TRBV2|.|TRBJ1-4|TRBD1
CASSRDRDEKLFF
TGTGCCAGCAGTAGGGACAGGGACGAAAAACTGTTTTTT
>TRBV3-1/TRBV3-2|.|TRBJ1-2|.
CASSPGISGEGYTF
TGTGCCAGCAGCCCCGGTATTTCAGGGGAGGGCTACACCTTC
>TRBV6-6|.|TRBJ2-4|.
CASSQKGGEGNIQYF
TGTGCCAGCAGCCAAAAGGGGGGGGAGGGAAACATTCAGTACTTC